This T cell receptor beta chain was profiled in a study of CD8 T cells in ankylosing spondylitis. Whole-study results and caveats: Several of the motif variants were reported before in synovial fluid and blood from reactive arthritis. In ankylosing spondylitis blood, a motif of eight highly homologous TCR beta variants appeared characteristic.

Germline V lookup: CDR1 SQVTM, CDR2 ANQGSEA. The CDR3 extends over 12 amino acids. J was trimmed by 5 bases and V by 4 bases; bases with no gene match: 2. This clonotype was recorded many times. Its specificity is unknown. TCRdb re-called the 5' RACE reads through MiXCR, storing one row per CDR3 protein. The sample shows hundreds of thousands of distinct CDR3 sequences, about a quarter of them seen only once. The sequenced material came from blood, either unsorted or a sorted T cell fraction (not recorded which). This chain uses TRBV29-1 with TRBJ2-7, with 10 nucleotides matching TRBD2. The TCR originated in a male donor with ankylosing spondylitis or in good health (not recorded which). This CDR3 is CSVALAGDEQYF. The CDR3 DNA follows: TGCAGCGTTGCCCTAGCGGGAGACGAGCAGTACTTC.